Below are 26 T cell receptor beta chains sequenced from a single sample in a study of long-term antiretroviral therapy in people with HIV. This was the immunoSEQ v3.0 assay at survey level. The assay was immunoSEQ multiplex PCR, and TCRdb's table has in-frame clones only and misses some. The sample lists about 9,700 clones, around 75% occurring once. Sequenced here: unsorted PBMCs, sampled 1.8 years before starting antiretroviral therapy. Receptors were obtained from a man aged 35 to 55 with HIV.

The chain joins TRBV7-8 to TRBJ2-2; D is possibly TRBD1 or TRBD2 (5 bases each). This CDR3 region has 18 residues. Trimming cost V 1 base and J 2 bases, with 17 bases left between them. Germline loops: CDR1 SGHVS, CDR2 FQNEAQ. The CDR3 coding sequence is TGTGCCAGCAGCTTAGGACAGCTCCTTGGACTTAACACCGGGGAGCTGTTTTTT. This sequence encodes CASSLGQLLGLNTGELFF.

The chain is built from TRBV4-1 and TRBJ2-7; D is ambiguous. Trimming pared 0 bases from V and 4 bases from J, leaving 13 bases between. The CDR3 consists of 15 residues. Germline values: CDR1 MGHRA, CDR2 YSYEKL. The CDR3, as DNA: TGCGCCAGCAGCCAAGACTGGCAGGCGGCTTACGAGCAGTACTTC. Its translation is CASSQDWQAAYEQYF.

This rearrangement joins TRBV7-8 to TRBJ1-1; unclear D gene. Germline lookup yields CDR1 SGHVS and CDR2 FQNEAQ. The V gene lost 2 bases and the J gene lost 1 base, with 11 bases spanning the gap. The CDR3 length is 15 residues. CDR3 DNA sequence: TGTGCCAGCAGCTTATTGACTAGCCAGAACACTGAAGCTTTCTTT. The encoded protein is CASSLLTSQNTEAFF.

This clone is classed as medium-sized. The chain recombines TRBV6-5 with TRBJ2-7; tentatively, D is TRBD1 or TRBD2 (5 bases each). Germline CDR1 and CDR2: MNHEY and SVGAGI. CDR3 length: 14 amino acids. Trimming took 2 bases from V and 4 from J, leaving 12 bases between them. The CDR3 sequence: CASSYQGVGYEQYF. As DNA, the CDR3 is TGTGCCAGCAGTTACCAGGGAGTAGGGTACGAGCAGTACTTC.

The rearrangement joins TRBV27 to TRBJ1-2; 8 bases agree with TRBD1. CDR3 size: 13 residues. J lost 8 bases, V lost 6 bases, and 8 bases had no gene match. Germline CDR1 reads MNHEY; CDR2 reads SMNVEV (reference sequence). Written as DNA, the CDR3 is TGTGCCAGCAGGACGGACAGGGATAGAGGCTACACCTTC. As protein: CASRTDRDRGYTF.

Here the CDR3 DNA reads TGTGCCAGCAGTTTATCGATGGGTCATTCTGGAAACACCATATATTTT. Translation: CASSLSMGHSGNTIYF. J is TRBJ1-3 and V is TRBV27; no firm D call. With 0 bases removed from V and 1 base from J, the gap between germline ends came to 10 bases. The CDR3 sequence is 16 residues long. The germline gives CDR1 MNHEY, CDR2 SMNVEV (reference sequence).

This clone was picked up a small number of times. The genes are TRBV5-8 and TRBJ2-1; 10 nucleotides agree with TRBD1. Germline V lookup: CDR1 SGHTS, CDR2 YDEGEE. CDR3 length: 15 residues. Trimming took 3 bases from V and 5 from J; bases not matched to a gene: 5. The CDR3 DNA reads TGTGCCAGCAGCTCCACCGGGACAGGGGACAATGAGCAGTTCTTC. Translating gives CASSSTGTGDNEQFF.

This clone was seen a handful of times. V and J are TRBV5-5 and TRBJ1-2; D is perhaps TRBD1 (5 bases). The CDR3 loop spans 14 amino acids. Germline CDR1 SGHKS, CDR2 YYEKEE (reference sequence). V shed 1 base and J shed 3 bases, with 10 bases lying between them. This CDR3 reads CASSLNRIDYGYTF. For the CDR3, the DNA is TGTGCCAGCAGCTTGAACAGGATCGACTATGGCTACACCTTC.

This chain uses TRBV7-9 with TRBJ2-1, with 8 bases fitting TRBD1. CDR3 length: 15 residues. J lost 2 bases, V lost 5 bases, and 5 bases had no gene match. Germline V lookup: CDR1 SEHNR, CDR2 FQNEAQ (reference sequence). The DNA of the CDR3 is TGTGCCAGCAGCCTCCGACAGGGGACCTACAATGAGCAGTTCTTC. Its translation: CASSLRQGTYNEQFF.

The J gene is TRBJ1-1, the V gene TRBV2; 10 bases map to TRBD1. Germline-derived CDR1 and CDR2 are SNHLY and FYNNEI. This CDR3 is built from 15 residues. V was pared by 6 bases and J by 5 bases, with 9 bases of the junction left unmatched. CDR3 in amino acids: CASRARTGGGTEAFF. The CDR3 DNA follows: TGTGCCAGCAGAGCTAGGACAGGGGGTGGGACTGAAGCTTTCTTT.

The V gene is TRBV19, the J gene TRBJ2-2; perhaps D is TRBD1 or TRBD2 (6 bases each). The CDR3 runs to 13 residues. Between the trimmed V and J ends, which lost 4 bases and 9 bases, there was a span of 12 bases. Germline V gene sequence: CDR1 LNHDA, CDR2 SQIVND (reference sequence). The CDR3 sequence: CASSTRGRWELFF. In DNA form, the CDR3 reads TGTGCCAGTAGTACCCGGGGGCGGTGGGAGCTGTTTTTT.

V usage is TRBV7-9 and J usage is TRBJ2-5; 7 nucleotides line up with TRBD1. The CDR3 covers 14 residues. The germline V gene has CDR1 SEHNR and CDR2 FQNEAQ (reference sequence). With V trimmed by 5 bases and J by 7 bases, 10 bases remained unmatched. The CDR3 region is CASSEGATLGTQYF. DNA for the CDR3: TGTGCCAGCAGCGAGGGGGCGACCCTTGGGACCCAGTACTTC.

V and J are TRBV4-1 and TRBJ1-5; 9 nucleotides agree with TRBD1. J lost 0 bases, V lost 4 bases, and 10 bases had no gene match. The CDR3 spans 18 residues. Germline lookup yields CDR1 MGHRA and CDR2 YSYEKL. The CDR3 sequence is CASSPFWTGENSNQPQHF. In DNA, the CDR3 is TGCGCCAGCAGCCCCTTTTGGACAGGGGAAAATAGCAATCAGCCCCAGCATTTT.

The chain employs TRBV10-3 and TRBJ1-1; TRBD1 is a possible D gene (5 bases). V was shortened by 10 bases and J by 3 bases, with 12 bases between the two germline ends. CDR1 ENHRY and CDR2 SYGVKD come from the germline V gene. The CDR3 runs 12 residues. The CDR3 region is CATSTGDTEAFF. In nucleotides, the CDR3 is TGTGCCACCTCCACGGGGGACACTGAAGCTTTCTTT.

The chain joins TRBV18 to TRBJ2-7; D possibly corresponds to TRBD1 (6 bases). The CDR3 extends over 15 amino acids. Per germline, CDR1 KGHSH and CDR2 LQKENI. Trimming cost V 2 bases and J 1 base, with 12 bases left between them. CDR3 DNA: TGTGCCAGCTCACCAACAGGGTCTGGGTCCTACGAGCAGTACTTC. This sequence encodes CASSPTGSGSYEQYF. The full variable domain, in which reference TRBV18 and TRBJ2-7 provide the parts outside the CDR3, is NAGVMQNPRHLVRRRGQEARLRCSPMKGHSHVYWYRQLPEEGLKFMVYLQKENIIDESGMPKERFSAEFPKEGPSILRIQQVVRGDSAAYFCASSPTGSGSYEQYFGPGTRLTVT.

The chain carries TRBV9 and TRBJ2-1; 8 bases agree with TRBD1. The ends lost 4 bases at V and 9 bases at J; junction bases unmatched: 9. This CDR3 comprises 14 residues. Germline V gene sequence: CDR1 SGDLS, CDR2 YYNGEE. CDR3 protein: CASSSGQGKSEQFF. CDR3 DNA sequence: TGTGCCAGCAGCTCAGGACAGGGTAAAAGTGAGCAGTTCTTC.

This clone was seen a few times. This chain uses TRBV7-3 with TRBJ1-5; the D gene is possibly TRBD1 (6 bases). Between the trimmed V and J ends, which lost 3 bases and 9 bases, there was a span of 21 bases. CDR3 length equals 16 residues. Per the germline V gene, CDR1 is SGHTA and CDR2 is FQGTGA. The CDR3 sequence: CASSFLDRRPWRPQHF. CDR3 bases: TGTGCCAGCAGCTTCCTTGACAGGCGTCCGTGGAGGCCCCAGCATTTT.

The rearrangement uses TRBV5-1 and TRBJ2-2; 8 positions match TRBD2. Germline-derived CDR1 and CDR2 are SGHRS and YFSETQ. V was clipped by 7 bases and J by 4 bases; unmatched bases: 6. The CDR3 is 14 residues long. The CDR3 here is CASRPGGLTGELFF. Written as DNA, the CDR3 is TGCGCCAGCCGGCCGGGAGGGCTCACCGGGGAGCTGTTTTTT.

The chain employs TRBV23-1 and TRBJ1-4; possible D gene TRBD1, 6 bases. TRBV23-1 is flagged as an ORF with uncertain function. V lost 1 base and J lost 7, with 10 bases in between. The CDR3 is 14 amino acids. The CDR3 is CASSQLRGAEKLFF. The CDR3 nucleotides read TGCGCCAGCAGTCAATTGAGGGGGGCTGAAAAACTGTTTTTT.

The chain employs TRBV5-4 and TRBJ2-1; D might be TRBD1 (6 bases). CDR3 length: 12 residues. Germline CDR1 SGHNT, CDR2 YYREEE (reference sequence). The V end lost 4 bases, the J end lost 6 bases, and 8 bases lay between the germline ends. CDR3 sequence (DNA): TGTGCCAGCAGCCTACAGGGCAATGAGCAGTTCTTC. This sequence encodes CASSLQGNEQFF.

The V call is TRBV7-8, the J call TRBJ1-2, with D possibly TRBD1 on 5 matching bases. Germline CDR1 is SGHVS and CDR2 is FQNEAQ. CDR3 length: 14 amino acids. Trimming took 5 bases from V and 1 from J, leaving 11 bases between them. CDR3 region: CASSNRSLNYGYTF. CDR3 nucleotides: TGTGCCAGCAGCAACAGGAGCCTTAACTATGGCTACACCTTC.

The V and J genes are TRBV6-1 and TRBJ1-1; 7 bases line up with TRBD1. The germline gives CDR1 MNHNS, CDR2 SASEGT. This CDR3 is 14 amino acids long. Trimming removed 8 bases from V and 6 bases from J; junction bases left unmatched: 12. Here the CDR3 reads CASLEGAERPEAFF. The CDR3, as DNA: TGTGCCAGCTTAGAGGGGGCGGAACGACCTGAAGCTTTCTTT.

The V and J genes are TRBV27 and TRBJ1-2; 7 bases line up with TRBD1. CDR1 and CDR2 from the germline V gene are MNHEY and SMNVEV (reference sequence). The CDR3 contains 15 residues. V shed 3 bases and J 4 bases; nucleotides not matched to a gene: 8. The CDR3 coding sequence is TGTGCCAGCAGTTTTTCCAGGGACAGCCTCTATGGCTACACCTTC. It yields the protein CASSFSRDSLYGYTF.

CDR3 in amino acids: CSVQGLGGYTF. DNA of the CDR3: TGCAGCGTCCAGGGGTTGGGCGGCTACACCTTC. V usage is TRBV29-1 and J usage is TRBJ1-2; TRBD1 is a possible D gene (6 bases). The CDR3 consists of 11 residues. Per the germline V gene, CDR1 is SQVTM and CDR2 is ANQGSEA. V shed 6 bases and J shed 8 bases, with 13 bases lying between them. Full variable domain (outside the CDR3, taken from reference TRBV29-1 and TRBJ1-2): SAVISQKPSRDICQRGTSLTIQCQVDSQVTMMFWYRQQPGQSLTLIATANQGSEATYESGFVIDKFPISRPNLTFSTLTVSNMSPEDSSIYLCSVQGLGGYTFGSGTRLTVV.

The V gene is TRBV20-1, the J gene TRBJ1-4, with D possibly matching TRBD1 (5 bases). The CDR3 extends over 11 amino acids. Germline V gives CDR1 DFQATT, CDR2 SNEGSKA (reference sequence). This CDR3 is CGWGLNEKLFF. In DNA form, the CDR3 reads TGCGGGTGGGGGTTGAATGAAAAACTGTTTTTT.

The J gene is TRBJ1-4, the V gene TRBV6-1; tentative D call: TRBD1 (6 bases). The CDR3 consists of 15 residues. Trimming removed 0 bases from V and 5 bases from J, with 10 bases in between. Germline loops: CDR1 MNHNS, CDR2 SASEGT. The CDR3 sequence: CASSEARQGNEKLFF. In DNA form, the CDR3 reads TGTGCCAGCAGTGAAGCGAGGCAGGGGAATGAAAAACTGTTTTTT.